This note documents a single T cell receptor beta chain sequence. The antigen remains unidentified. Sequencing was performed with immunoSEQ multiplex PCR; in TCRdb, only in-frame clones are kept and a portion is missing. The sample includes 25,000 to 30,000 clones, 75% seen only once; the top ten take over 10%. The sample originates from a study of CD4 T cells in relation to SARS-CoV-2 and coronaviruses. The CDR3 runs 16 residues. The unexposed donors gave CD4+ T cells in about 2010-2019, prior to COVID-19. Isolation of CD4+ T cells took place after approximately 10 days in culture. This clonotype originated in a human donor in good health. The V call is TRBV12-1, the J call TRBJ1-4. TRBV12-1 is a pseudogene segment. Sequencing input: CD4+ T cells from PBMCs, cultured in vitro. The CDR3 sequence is CASSWARSTHNEKLFF. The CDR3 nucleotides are TGTGCCAGCAGCTGGGCACGGTCGACTCATAATGAAAAACTGTTTTTT.